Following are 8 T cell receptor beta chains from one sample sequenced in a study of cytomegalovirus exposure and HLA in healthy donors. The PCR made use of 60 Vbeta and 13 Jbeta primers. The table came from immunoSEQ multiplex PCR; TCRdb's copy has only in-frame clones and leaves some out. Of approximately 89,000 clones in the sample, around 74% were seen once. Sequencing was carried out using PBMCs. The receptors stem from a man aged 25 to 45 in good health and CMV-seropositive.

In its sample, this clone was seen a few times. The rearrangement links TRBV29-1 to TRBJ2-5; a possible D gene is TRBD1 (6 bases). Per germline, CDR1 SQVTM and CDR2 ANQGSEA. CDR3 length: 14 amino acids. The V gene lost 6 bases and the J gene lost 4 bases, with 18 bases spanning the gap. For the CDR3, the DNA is TGCAGCGTCAGAACCGCGGACAGCGGAGAGACCCAGTACTTC. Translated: CSVRTADSGETQYF.

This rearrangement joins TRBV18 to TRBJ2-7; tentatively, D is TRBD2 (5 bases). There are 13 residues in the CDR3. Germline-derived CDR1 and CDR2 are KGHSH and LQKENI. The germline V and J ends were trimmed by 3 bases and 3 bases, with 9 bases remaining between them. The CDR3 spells CASSPGRGYEQYF. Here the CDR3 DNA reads TGTGCCAGCTCACCGGGCCGGGGCTACGAGCAGTACTTC.

DNA of the CDR3: TGTGCCTGGAGTAGACAGTCCTACGAGCAGTACTTC. This sequence encodes CAWSRQSYEQYF. This chain links TRBV30 with TRBJ2-7; a weak D match, TRBD1 (5 bases). Germline lookup yields CDR1 GTSNPN and CDR2 SVGIG (reference sequence). This CDR3 contains 12 residues. With 2 bases removed from V and 1 base from J, the gap between germline ends came to 6 bases.

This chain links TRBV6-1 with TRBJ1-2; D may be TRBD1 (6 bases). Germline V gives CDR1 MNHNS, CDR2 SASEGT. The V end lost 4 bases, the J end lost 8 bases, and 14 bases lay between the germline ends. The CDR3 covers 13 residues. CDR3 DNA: TGTGCCAGCAGTGCCTCGGAACAGGGCGGCTACACCTTC. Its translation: CASSASEQGGYTF.

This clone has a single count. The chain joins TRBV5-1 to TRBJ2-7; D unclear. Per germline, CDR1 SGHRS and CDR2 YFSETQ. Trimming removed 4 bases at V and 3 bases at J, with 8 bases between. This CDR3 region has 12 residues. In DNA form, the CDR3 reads TGCGCCAGCAGCCAAGACAACTACGAGCAGTACTTC. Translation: CASSQDNYEQYF.

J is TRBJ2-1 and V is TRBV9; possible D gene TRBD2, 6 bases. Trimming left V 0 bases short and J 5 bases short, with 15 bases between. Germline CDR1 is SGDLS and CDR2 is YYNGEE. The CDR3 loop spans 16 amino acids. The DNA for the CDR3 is TGTGCCAGCAGCGTAGTTGGAGCTAGCGTCGACAATGAGCAGTTCTTC. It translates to CASSVVGASVDNEQFF.

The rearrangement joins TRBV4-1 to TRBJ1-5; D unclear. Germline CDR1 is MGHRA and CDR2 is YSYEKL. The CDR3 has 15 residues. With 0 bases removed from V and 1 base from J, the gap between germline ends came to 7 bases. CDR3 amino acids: CASSQDGGSNQPQHF. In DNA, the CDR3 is TGCGCCAGCAGCCAAGATGGCGGCAGCAATCAGCCCCAGCATTTT.

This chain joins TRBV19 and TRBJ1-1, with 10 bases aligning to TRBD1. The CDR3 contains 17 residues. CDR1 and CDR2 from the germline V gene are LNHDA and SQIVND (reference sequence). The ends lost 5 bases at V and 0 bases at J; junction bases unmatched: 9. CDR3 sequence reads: CASSRGTGVGLNTEAFF. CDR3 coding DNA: TGTGCCAGTAGTCGAGGGACAGGGGTAGGACTGAACACTGAAGCTTTCTTT.